This T cell receptor (beta chain) was retrieved from a study of blood T cell repertoires in COVID-19. Study context: The origin of the acute and convalescent COVID-19 samples was the United States, Italy and Spain. T cells, B-cell-depleted T cells, or PBMCs supplied cDNA or gDNA.

Trimming took off 0 bases at V and 16 bases at J, with 13 bases between the two ends. Germline V gives CDR1 SGHTA, CDR2 FQGNSA. The CDR3 covers 13 residues. Assay: immunoSEQ multiplex PCR; the TCRdb copy retains only in-frame clones and omits some. The sample shows a few hundred thousand clones, approximately 85% of them seen only once. Living in 24 US areas, the participants were between roughly 18 and 90 years of age. Donors were grouped by their self-reported clinical history. The chain has TRBV7-2 and TRBJ1-6, with D possibly TRBD1 on 5 matching bases. Sequenced input: PBMCs or T cells enriched from blood (not recorded which). The TCR comes from a man between 25 and 39 years old who had recovered from COVID-19. For the CDR3, the DNA is TGTGCCAGCAGCTTAGCGTTCGACAGCCAACTCCACTTT. This gives the protein CASSLAFDSQLHF.